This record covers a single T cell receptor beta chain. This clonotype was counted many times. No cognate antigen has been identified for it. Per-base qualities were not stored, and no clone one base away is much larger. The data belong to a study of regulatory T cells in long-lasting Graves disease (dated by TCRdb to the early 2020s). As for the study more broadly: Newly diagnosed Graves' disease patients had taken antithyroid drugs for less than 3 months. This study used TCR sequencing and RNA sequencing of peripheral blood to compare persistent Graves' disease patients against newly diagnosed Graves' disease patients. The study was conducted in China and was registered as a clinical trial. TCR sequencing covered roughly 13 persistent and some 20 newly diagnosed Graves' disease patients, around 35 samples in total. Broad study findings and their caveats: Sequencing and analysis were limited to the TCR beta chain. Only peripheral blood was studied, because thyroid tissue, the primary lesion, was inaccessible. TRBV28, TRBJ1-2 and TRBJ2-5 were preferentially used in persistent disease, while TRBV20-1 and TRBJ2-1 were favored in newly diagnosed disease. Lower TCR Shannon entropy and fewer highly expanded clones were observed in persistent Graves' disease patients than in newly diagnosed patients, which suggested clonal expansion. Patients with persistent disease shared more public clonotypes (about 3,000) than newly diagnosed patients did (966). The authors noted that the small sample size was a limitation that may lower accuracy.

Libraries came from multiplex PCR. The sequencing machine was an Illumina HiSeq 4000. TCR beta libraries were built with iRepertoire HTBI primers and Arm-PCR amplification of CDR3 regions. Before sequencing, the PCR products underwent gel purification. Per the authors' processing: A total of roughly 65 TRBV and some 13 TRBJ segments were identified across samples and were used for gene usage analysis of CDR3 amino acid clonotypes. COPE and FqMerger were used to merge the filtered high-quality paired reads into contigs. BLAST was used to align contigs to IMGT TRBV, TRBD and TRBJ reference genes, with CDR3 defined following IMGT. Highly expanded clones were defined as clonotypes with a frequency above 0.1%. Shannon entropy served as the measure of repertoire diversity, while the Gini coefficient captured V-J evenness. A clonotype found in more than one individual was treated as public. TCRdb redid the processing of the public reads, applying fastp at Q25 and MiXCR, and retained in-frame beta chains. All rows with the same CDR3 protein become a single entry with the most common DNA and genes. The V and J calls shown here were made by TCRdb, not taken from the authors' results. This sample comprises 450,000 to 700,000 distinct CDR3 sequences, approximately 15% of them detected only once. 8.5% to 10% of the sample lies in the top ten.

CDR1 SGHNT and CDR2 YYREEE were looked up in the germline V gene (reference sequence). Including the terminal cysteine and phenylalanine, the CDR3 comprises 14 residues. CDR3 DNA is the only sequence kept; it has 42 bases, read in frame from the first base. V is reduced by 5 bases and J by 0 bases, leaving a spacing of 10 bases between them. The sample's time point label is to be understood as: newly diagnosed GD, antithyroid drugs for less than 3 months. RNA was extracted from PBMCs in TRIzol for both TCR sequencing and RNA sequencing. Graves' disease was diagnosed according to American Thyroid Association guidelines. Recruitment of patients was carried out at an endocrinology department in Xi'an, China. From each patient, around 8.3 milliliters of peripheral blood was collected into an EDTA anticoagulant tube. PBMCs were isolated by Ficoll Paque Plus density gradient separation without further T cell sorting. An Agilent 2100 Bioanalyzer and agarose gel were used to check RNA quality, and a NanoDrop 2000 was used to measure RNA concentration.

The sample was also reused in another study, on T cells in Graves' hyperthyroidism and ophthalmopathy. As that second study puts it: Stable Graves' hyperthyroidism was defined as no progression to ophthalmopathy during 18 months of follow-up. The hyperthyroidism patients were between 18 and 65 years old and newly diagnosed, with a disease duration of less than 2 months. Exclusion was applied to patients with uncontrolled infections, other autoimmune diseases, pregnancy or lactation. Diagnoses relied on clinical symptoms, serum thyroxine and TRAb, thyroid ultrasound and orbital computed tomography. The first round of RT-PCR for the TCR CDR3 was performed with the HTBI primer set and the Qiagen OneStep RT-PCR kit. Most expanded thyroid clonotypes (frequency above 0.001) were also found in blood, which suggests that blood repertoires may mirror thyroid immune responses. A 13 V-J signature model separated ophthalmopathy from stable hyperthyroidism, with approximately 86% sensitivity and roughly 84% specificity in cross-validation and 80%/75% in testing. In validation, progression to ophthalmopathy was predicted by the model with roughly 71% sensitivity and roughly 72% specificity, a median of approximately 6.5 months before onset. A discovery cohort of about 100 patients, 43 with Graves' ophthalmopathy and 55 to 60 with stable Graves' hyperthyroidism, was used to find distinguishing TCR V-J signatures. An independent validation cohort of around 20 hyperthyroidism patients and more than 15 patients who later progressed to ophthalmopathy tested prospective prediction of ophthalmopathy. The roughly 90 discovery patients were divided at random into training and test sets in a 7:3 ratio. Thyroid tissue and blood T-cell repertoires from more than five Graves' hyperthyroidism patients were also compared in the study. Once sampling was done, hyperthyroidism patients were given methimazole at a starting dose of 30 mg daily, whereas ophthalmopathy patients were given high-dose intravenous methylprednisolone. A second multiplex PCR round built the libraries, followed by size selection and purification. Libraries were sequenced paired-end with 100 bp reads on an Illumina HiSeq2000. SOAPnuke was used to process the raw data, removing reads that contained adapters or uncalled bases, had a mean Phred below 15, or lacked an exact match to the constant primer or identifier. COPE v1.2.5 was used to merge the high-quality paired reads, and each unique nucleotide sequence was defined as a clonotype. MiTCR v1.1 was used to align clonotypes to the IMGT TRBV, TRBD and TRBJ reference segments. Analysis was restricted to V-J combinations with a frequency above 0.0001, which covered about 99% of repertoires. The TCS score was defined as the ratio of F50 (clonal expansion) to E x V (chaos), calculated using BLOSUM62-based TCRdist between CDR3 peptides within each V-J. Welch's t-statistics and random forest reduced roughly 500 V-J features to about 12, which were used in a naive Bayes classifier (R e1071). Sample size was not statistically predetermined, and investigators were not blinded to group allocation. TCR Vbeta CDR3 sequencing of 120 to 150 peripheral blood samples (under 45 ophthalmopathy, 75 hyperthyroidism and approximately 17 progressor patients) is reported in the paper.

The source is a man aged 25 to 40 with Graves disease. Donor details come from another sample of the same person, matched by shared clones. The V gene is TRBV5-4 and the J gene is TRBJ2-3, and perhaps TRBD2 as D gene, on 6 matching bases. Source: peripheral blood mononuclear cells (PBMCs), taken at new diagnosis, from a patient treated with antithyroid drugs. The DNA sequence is TGTGCCAGCAGGAGGGAGGCGAGCACAGATACGCAGTATTTT. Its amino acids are CASRREASTDTQYF.